The rows below give T cell receptor beta chains drawn from one sample of a study of shared clonotypes between healthy human individuals. Assay used: immunoSEQ multiplex PCR; TCRdb lists only in-frame clones, some missing. The sample consists of fewer than 3 million clones, roughly 92% of them appearing once. Sample: naive CD4+ T cells from PBMCs. All receptors derive from a man aged 18 to 35 in good health. Some clones in this sample may be carry-over from other donors' samples. CDR3s include the opening cysteine and the closing phenylalanine or tryptophan. Fields, in order: D gene, J gene, clone size, V gene, CDR3 protein, CDR3 DNA. The D gene is left open where the match is weak. Size is stated for part of the rows, as once, few or many counts, or as a class when the clone is expanded.

d_call: .
j_call: TRBJ1-1
clone_size: .
v_call: TRBV27
cdr3_aa: CASSFRLGMNTEAFF
cdr3_nt: TGTGCCAGCAGTTTCAGACTGGGGATGAACACTGAAGCTTTCTTT

d_call: .
j_call: TRBJ2-1
clone_size: .
v_call: TRBV5-1
cdr3_aa: CASSFRGDDEQFF
cdr3_nt: TGCGCCAGCAGCTTCCGGGGAGACGATGAGCAGTTCTTC

d_call: TRBD2
j_call: TRBJ2-7
clone_size: .
v_call: TRBV5-4
cdr3_aa: CASSSGLAAYYEQYF
cdr3_nt: TGTGCCAGCAGCTCCGGGCTAGCGGCGTACTACGAGCAGTACTTC

d_call: .
j_call: TRBJ1-4
clone_size: .
v_call: TRBV5-4
cdr3_aa: CASSPRGNNEKLFF
cdr3_nt: TGTGCCAGCAGCCCTCGCGGAAATAATGAAAAACTGTTTTTT

d_call: .
j_call: TRBJ1-5
clone_size: .
v_call: TRBV6-1
cdr3_aa: CASSEGNFLQPQHF
cdr3_nt: TGTGCCAGCAGTGAAGGGAACTTCCTTCAGCCCCAGCATTTT

d_call: .
j_call: TRBJ1-1
clone_size: .
v_call: TRBV29-1
cdr3_aa: CSVVRQPNTEAFF
cdr3_nt: TGCAGCGTTGTCCGTCAGCCCAACACTGAAGCTTTCTTT

d_call: TRBD1
j_call: TRBJ2-5
clone_size: .
v_call: TRBV7-3
cdr3_aa: CASSLDGTAKETQYF
cdr3_nt: TGTGCCAGCAGCTTAGACGGGACAGCTAAAGAGACCCAGTACTTC

d_call: .
j_call: TRBJ1-5
clone_size: once
v_call: TRBV7-9
cdr3_aa: CASSLAFGGLNNQPQHF
cdr3_nt: TGTGCCAGCAGCTTAGCGTTCGGGGGACTTAACAATCAGCCCCAGCATTTT

d_call: .
j_call: TRBJ1-5
clone_size: .
v_call: TRBV7-9
cdr3_aa: CASSLGGAQPQHF
cdr3_nt: TGTGCCAGCAGCTTAGGGGGGGCTCAGCCCCAGCATTTT

d_call: .
j_call: TRBJ2-1
clone_size: .
v_call: TRBV18
cdr3_aa: CASSPPGFSYNEQFF
cdr3_nt: TGTGCCAGCTCCCCCCCGGGGTTCTCCTACAATGAGCAGTTCTTC

d_call: .
j_call: TRBJ2-3
clone_size: .
v_call: TRBV13
cdr3_aa: CASSSVADTQYF
cdr3_nt: TGTGCCAGCAGCTCGGTTGCAGATACGCAGTATTTT

d_call: .
j_call: TRBJ1-2
clone_size: .
v_call: TRBV5-4
cdr3_aa: CACGRGTNYGYTF
cdr3_nt: TGTGCCTGCGGTCGGGGCACTAACTATGGCTACACCTTC

d_call: .
j_call: TRBJ2-4
clone_size: .
v_call: TRBV7-2
cdr3_aa: CASSLPPTNIQYF
cdr3_nt: TGTGCCAGCAGCTTGCCTCCTACAAACATTCAGTACTTC

d_call: .
j_call: TRBJ2-7
clone_size: once
v_call: TRBV6-6
cdr3_aa: CASSLKAHYEQYF
cdr3_nt: TGTGCCAGCAGTTTGAAGGCTCACTACGAGCAGTACTTC

d_call: .
j_call: TRBJ2-5
clone_size: .
v_call: TRBV6-1
cdr3_aa: CASSARWGQETQYF
cdr3_nt: TGTGCCAGCAGTGCCAGGTGGGGCCAAGAGACCCAGTACTTC

d_call: TRBD2
j_call: TRBJ2-3
clone_size: .
v_call: TRBV29-1
cdr3_aa: CSGWTSGRDTQYF
cdr3_nt: TGCAGCGGGTGGACTAGCGGGAGGGATACGCAGTATTTT

d_call: .
j_call: TRBJ2-7
clone_size: .
v_call: TRBV9
cdr3_aa: CASSVGARTSYEQYF
cdr3_nt: TGTGCCAGCAGCGTCGGAGCGCGTACTTCCTACGAGCAGTACTTC

d_call: .
j_call: TRBJ2-6
clone_size: .
v_call: TRBV28
cdr3_aa: CASSFEGTGANVLTF
cdr3_nt: TGTGCCAGCAGTTTCGAGGGTACTGGGGCCAACGTCCTGACTTTC

d_call: TRBD1
j_call: TRBJ2-1
clone_size: .
v_call: TRBV27
cdr3_aa: CASSFQGVKFF
cdr3_nt: TGTGCCAGCAGTTTTCAGGGGGTTAAGTTCTTC

d_call: .
j_call: TRBJ1-3
clone_size: .
v_call: TRBV19
cdr3_aa: CASSLLPSSGNTIYF
cdr3_nt: TGTGCCAGTAGCCTCCTTCCGAGCTCTGGAAACACCATATATTTT

d_call: TRBD1
j_call: TRBJ1-1
clone_size: .
v_call: TRBV5-1
cdr3_aa: CASSPSPGQGERAFF
cdr3_nt: TGCGCCAGCAGCCCGAGCCCCGGACAGGGTGAAAGAGCTTTCTTT

d_call: .
j_call: TRBJ1-5
clone_size: .
v_call: TRBV10-1
cdr3_aa: CASSEDGYQPQHF
cdr3_nt: TGCGCCAGCAGTGAGGACGGATATCAGCCCCAGCATTTT

d_call: .
j_call: TRBJ1-2
clone_size: .
v_call: TRBV4-1
cdr3_aa: CASSQAATDYGYTF
cdr3_nt: TGCGCCAGCAGCCAAGCTGCAACCGACTATGGCTACACCTTC

d_call: .
j_call: TRBJ2-5
clone_size: .
v_call: TRBV5-1
cdr3_aa: CASSLRGKIETQYF
cdr3_nt: TGCGCCAGCAGCCTCAGGGGTAAGATAGAGACCCAGTACTTC

d_call: TRBD2
j_call: TRBJ2-5
clone_size: .
v_call: TRBV19
cdr3_aa: CASSRREGLGETQYF
cdr3_nt: TGTGCCAGTAGTCGGCGGGAGGGCCTGGGGGAGACCCAGTACTTC

d_call: .
j_call: TRBJ1-2
clone_size: .
v_call: TRBV13
cdr3_aa: CASSLQGDYGYTF
cdr3_nt: TGTGCCAGCAGCTTACAGGGAGACTATGGCTACACCTTC

d_call: .
j_call: TRBJ1-4
clone_size: .
v_call: TRBV27
cdr3_aa: CASSFYEKLFF
cdr3_nt: TGTGCCAGCAGTTTTTACGAAAAACTGTTTTTT

d_call: .
j_call: TRBJ1-2
clone_size: .
v_call: TRBV5-1
cdr3_aa: CASSLGGVDSGYTF
cdr3_nt: TGCGCCAGCAGCTTGGGCGGCGTGGATTCTGGCTACACCTTC

d_call: .
j_call: TRBJ1-2
clone_size: .
v_call: TRBV5-1
cdr3_aa: CASSQEGLSRYTF
cdr3_nt: TGCGCCAGCTCACAAGAGGGTCTCTCGCGCTACACCTTC

d_call: TRBD2
j_call: TRBJ2-3
clone_size: .
v_call: TRBV11-2
cdr3_aa: CASSLGTSGTTDTQYF
cdr3_nt: TGTGCCAGCAGCTTAGGGACTAGCGGGACCACAGATACGCAGTATTTT

d_call: .
j_call: TRBJ1-1
clone_size: .
v_call: TRBV11-2
cdr3_aa: CASSLRLGMNTEAFF
cdr3_nt: TGTGCCAGCAGCCTGCGGCTGGGGATGAACACTGAAGCTTTCTTT